These 27 T cell receptor beta chains were sequenced from one sample in a study of T cell responses to AZD1222 COVID-19 vaccine. Assay: immunoSEQ multiplex PCR; the TCRdb copy retains only in-frame clones and omits some. This sample has some 110,000 clones, with approximately 93% found just once. Material: peripheral blood, obtained on day 0 of AZD1222 vaccination. Receptor source: an adult in good health.

CDR3 residues: CASSYSPRASGRAYNEQFF. DNA of the CDR3: TGTGCCAGCAGTTACTCGCCCCGAGCTAGCGGGAGAGCATACAATGAGCAGTTCTTC. The chain is built from TRBV6-2 or TRBV6-3 and TRBJ2-1; 10 positions match TRBD2. CDR1 is MNHEY, CDR2 SVGEGT, per germline. The CDR3 totals 19 residues. V gave up 0 bases and J gave up 4 bases; unmatched junction bases: 12.

The V call is TRBV3-1 (or the pseudogene TRBV3-2), the J call TRBJ2-5, with TRBD1 as a possible D gene (5 bases). V was cut by 4 bases and J by 5 bases, with 11 bases left in between. Germline loops: CDR1 LGHDT, CDR2 YNNKEL (reference sequence). The CDR3 runs 13 residues. The CDR3 reads CASSPAGSETQYF. The CDR3 nucleotides read TGTGCCAGCAGCCCGGCAGGGTCGGAGACCCAGTACTTC.

The rearrangement links TRBV5-1 to TRBJ1-1; tentative D call: TRBD1 (5 bases). Germline assignment: CDR1 SGHRS and CDR2 YFSETQ. The CDR3 contains 14 residues. The V gene lost 6 bases and the J gene lost 0 bases, with 12 bases spanning the gap. In nucleotides, the CDR3 is TGCGCCAGCAAACTAGACAGTATGAACACTGAAGCTTTCTTT. Amino acid sequence: CASKLDSMNTEAFF.

The CDR3: CASSLSTGLVGGYTF. The CDR3 DNA follows: TGTGCCAGCAGTTTATCGACAGGGTTGGTTGGGGGCTACACCTTC. V gene TRBV27 combines with J gene TRBJ1-2; 7 bases agree with TRBD1. The CDR3 runs to 15 residues. The germline CDR1 and CDR2 sequences are MNHEY and SMNVEV (reference sequence). Trimming took 0 bases from V and 8 from J; bases not matched to a gene: 9.

This clone was observed once. This rearrangement joins TRBV6-5 to TRBJ2-5, with D possibly matching TRBD2 (5 bases). Trimming left V 5 bases short and J 2 bases short, with 9 bases between. Germline values: CDR1 MNHEY, CDR2 SVGAGI. The CDR3 totals 13 residues. CDR3: CASSLPGQETQYF. The CDR3 DNA reads as TGTGCCAGCAGTCTCCCGGGGCAAGAGACCCAGTACTTC.

There are a few counts of this clone. Here the CDR3 reads CASRRRGHGANVLTF. CDR3 coding DNA: TGTGCCAGCAGGCGCAGGGGGCATGGGGCCAACGTCCTGACTTTC. V gene TRBV3-1 (or the pseudogene TRBV3-2) combines with J gene TRBJ2-6; 8 positions agree with TRBD1. Germline CDR1 reads LGHDT; CDR2 reads YNNKEL (reference sequence). The CDR3 covers 15 residues. The trim removed 6 bases at V and 3 bases at J, leaving 4 bases unmatched.

The chain recombines TRBV6-4 with TRBJ1-2, with TRBD1 as a possible D gene (6 bases). Per germline, CDR1 MRHNA and CDR2 SNTAGT. V was trimmed by 7 bases and J by 7 bases, leaving 16 bases between them. The CDR3 length is 13 residues. CDR3 in DNA: TGTGCCAGCACCTCGGGGGCAGGGATTGGCTACACCTTC. Translation gives CASTSGAGIGYTF.

The chain links TRBV28 to TRBJ1-5, with 8 nucleotides matching TRBD1. The CDR3 loop spans 16 amino acids. The V and J ends lost 8 bases and 2 bases, in that order; junction bases with no gene match: 11. In germline, CDR1 is MDHEN, CDR2 SYDVKM. The DNA of the CDR3 is TGTGCCAGCGATCCTGAGACAGGGGTTGGCAATCAGCCCCAGCATTTT. Residues: CASDPETGVGNQPQHF.

The genes are TRBV4-2 and TRBJ1-2, with D possibly being TRBD1 (5 bases). Trimming removed 1 base at V and 3 bases at J, with 9 bases between. The CDR3 contains 14 residues. CDR1 is LGHNA and CDR2 is YNFKEQ in the germline V gene. The CDR3: CASSQVSRDYGYTF. The CDR3 DNA is TGTGCCAGCAGCCAAGTGAGCAGGGACTATGGCTACACCTTC.

The genes are TRBV7-6 and TRBJ1-1; D is perhaps TRBD1 (5 bases). CDR1 is SGHVS, CDR2 FNYEAQ, per germline. This CDR3 contains 13 residues. Trimming left V 5 bases short and J 5 bases short, with 12 bases between. As DNA, the CDR3 is TGTGCCAGCAGCCGAAGTAGGGGTACTGAAGCTTTCTTT. This codes for CASSRSRGTEAFF.

The CDR3 DNA reads TGTGCCACCAGCTCTGGGCGGGGGGATCAAACCGGGGAGCTGTTTTTT. It yields the protein CATSSGRGDQTGELFF. The V and J genes are TRBV24-1 and TRBJ2-2; 8 bases align to TRBD2. The CDR3 sequence is 16 residues long. J gave up 5 bases and V 7 bases, and 11 bases lay outside the gene matches. In germline, CDR1 is KGHDR, CDR2 SFDVKD.

The chain joins TRBV5-1 to TRBJ2-2; D unresolved. Trimming removed 0 bases from V and 7 bases from J, with 4 bases in between. The CDR3 loop spans 12 amino acids. Germline lookup yields CDR1 SGHRS and CDR2 YFSETQ. The CDR3 is CASSLALGELFF. The CDR3 bases are TGCGCCAGCAGCTTGGCTCTCGGGGAGCTGTTTTTT. The full variable domain, completed using reference TRBV5-1 and TRBJ2-2, is KAGVTQTPRYLIKTRGQQVTLSCSPISGHRSVSWYQQTPGQGLQFLFEYFSETQRNKGNFPGRFSGRQFSNSRSEMNVSTLELGDSALYLCASSLALGELFFGEGSRLTVL.

CDR3 sequence: CASSSSDRSLNSPLHF. The CDR3 region has the DNA TGTGCCAGCAGCTCCTCGGACAGGAGCCTTAATTCACCCCTCCACTTT. V gene TRBV7-9 combines with J gene TRBJ1-6; 7 bases are shared with TRBD1. Trimming at V came to 4 bases and at J to 6 bases, leaving 9 bases not matched to a gene. CDR1 is SEHNR, CDR2 FQNEAQ, per germline (reference sequence). The CDR3 consists of 16 residues.

The rearrangement links TRBV5-1 to TRBJ2-1; 10 bases align to TRBD2. The ends lost 3 bases at V and 10 bases at J; junction bases unmatched: 16. CDR1 SGHRS and CDR2 YFSETQ come from the germline V gene. The CDR3 contains 17 residues. The CDR3 sequence is CASSSNLGASGRAEQFF. The CDR3 DNA follows: TGCGCCAGCAGCTCGAACCTTGGGGCTAGCGGGAGAGCGGAGCAGTTCTTC.

This chain uses TRBV6-6 with TRBJ1-5; D is undetermined. V gave up 7 bases and J gave up 4 bases, with 14 bases separating them. The CDR3 runs 14 residues. Looked up from germline, CDR1 is MNHNY and CDR2 is SVGAGI (reference sequence). The CDR3 nucleotides are TGTGCCAGCACCCCTCCGGGAGGGAATCAGCCCCAGCATTTT. This encodes CASTPPGGNQPQHF.

The CDR3 DNA sequence: TGTGCCAGCGGGGGGGGAGGGTTCTCCTACGAGCAGTACTTC. Translated: CASGGGGFSYEQYF. This chain connects TRBV28 to TRBJ2-7; 7 nucleotides agree with TRBD2. This CDR3 has 14 amino acids. Unmatched junction bases numbered 7, after V lost 8 bases and J lost 0 bases. Germline values: CDR1 MDHEN, CDR2 SYDVKM.

This rearrangement joins TRBV6-4 to TRBJ2-3; D may be TRBD1 or TRBD2 (5 bases each). Germline CDR1 is MRHNA and CDR2 is SNTAGT. The CDR3 runs to 13 residues. Between the trimmed V and J ends, which lost 2 bases and 6 bases, there was a span of 9 bases. The CDR3 bases are TGTGCCAGCAGTGACGAGTGGGGGGATACGCAGTATTTT. Translation: CASSDEWGDTQYF.

As DNA, the CDR3 is TGTGCCAGCAGCTTAACAGGGCTCACCGGGGAGCTGTTTTTT. Translated: CASSLTGLTGELFF. The chain couples TRBV7-2 to TRBJ2-2, with a possible D match to TRBD1 (6 bases). Germline V CDR1 and CDR2: SGHTA, FQGNSA. The CDR3 covers 14 residues. The ends were cut back, 2 bases at V and 4 bases at J, with 8 bases in the middle.

The chain is built from TRBV24-1 and TRBJ2-5; D unclear. The CDR3 is made up of 14 amino acids. The ends were cut back, 3 bases at V and 5 bases at J, with 12 bases in the middle. Per germline, CDR1 KGHDR and CDR2 SFDVKD. CDR3 sequence: CATSDNFVRETQYF. CDR3 nucleotide sequence: TGTGCCACCAGTGATAACTTTGTGCGGGAGACCCAGTACTTC.

The chain is built from TRBV27 and TRBJ2-7, with TRBD1 matching 9 bases. Germline CDR1 and CDR2: MNHEY and SMNVEV (reference sequence). J was trimmed by 2 bases and V by 3 bases; bases with no gene match: 2. The CDR3 is 14 amino acids. The CDR3 is CASSFGTGPYEQYF. As DNA, the CDR3 is TGTGCCAGCAGTTTCGGGACAGGGCCCTACGAGCAGTACTTC.

V gene TRBV5-1 combines with J gene TRBJ2-7; D not certain. The CDR3 consists of 15 residues. Trimming stripped 5 bases from V and 0 bases from J, with 15 bases between. CDR1 SGHRS and CDR2 YFSETQ come from the germline V gene. CDR3 in amino acids: CASRVGRVSSYEQYF. The CDR3, as DNA: TGCGCCAGCAGGGTAGGTCGGGTGAGCTCCTACGAGCAGTACTTC.

CDR3 sequence (DNA): TGTGCCAGCAGTGGGGGGAACTATGGCTACACCTTC. Protein: CASSGGNYGYTF. The chain links TRBV2 to TRBJ1-2, with D tentatively TRBD1 (5 bases). Germline loops: CDR1 SNHLY, CDR2 FYNNEI. CDR3 length: 12 residues. Between the trimmed V and J ends, which lost 4 bases and 2 bases, there was a span of 5 bases.

For the CDR3, the DNA is TGCGCCAGCAGCTTGGAGGGACAGGGCACCTACGAGCAGTACTTC. Amino acid sequence: CASSLEGQGTYEQYF. The V and J genes are TRBV5-1 and TRBJ2-7; TRBD1 matches 9 bases. V dropped 0 bases and J dropped 2; count of bases not matched to a gene: 3. Looked up from germline, CDR1 is SGHRS and CDR2 is YFSETQ. This CDR3 region has 15 residues. The variable domain in full, completed from reference TRBV5-1 and TRBJ2-7, reads KAGVTQTPRYLIKTRGQQVTLSCSPISGHRSVSWYQQTPGQGLQFLFEYFSETQRNKGNFPGRFSGRQFSNSRSEMNVSTLELGDSALYLCASSLEGQGTYEQYFGPGTRLTVT.

This chain uses TRBV30 with TRBJ2-3, with unresolved D. With 0 bases removed from V and 10 bases from J, the gap between germline ends came to 17 bases. The CDR3 is made up of 14 amino acids. Germline-derived CDR1 and CDR2 are GTSNPN and SVGIG (reference sequence). As DNA, the CDR3 is TGTGCCTGGAGTGTTTCATCCCTTCCGGAGCCGCAGTATTTT. It yields the protein CAWSVSSLPEPQYF.

The rearrangement links TRBV19 to TRBJ1-5; tentative D call: TRBD1 (6 bases). CDR3 length: 14 amino acids. Germline-derived CDR1 and CDR2 are LNHDA and SQIVND (reference sequence). Trimming cost V 5 bases and J 1 base, with 9 bases left between them. CDR3 nucleotides: TGTGCCAGTAGTTTGACAGGCAGCAATCAGCCCCAGCATTTT. It encodes CASSLTGSNQPQHF.

This sequence joins TRBV6-5 and TRBJ2-7; tentatively, D is TRBD2 (6 bases). CDR3 length: 14 amino acids. Germline V CDR1 and CDR2: MNHEY, SVGAGI. With 4 bases removed from V and 6 bases from J, the gap between germline ends came to 16 bases. CDR3 sequence: CASSFLAAIGEQYF. CDR3 DNA: TGTGCCAGCAGTTTTTTAGCGGCGATCGGCGAGCAGTACTTC.

This clone was seen only once. The chain uses TRBV5-1 and TRBJ2-7, with TRBD2 matching over 9 bases. V gave up 1 base and J gave up 1 base; unmatched junction bases: 12. CDR3 length equals 18 residues. The germline gives CDR1 SGHRS, CDR2 YFSETQ. CDR3 sequence: CASSLQPSGTTTSYEQYF. The CDR3 DNA follows: TGCGCCAGCAGCTTGCAACCTAGCGGGACAACTACATCCTACGAGCAGTACTTC.